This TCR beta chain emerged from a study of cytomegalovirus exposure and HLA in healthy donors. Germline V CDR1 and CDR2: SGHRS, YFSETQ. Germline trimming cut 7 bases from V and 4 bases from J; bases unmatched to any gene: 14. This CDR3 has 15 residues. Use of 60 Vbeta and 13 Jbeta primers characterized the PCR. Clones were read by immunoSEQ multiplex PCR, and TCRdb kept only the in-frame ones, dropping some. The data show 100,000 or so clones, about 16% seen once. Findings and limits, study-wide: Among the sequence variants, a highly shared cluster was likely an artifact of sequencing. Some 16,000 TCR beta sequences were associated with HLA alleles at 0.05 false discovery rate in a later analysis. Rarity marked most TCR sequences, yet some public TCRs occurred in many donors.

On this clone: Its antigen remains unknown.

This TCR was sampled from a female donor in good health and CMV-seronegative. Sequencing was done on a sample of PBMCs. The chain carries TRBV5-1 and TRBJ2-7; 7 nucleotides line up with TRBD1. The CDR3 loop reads CASLLVPGQHYEQYF. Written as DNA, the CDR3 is TGCGCCAGCCTTCTAGTCCCGGGACAGCATTACGAGCAGTACTTC.